This record concerns one TCR beta chain sequence. Its antigen is unknown. Given a much more abundant clone one base away, this may be a read error. This specimen comes from a study of blood T cells in healthy people across ages. Study-level findings and limits: A greater number of naive CD4+ cells and higher diversity distinguished long-lived donors from aged donors. A roughly linear age-dependent decrease characterized TCR beta diversity per million T cells.

Total RNA, at least 5.5 micrograms per sample, came from PBMCs. Germline CDR1 LGHNA, CDR2 YSLEER. The CDR3 contains 14 residues. The authors ran a second PCR of about 6 to 11 cycles using a sample-barcoded 5' primer and a J-beta primer mix. In TCRdb, the 5' RACE reads were re-called with MiXCR into one record per CDR3 protein. The repertoire holds 750,000 to 1,000,000 distinct CDR3 sequences, almost 30% seen once, with roughly 10% in the top ten. Another study also made use of these data, one on T cells of mothers and their children.

Specimen: blood. The chain carries TRBV4-3 and TRBJ2-3; 9 bases match TRBD1. The source of this sequence is a woman aged 40-49 years in good health. CDR3 sequence (DNA): TGCGCCGGCAGCCCCGGACAGGGGCCAGATACGCAGTATTTT. It translates to CAGSPGQGPDTQYF.